Given below is one TCR beta chain in context. TCRdb keeps only in-frame clones here, not all; method: immunoSEQ multiplex PCR. The table shows fewer than 150,000 clones, with roughly 93% occurring only once. These data originate in a study of T cell responses to AZD1222 COVID-19 vaccine. Across the study: The analysis combined second doses at about 4 or about 12 weeks.

The sequencing here drew on peripheral blood, taken on day 0 of AZD1222 vaccination. This sequence originates from an adult in good health.

In DNA form, the CDR3 reads TGTGCCAGCTCAGCGACAGGGTCGGGAGGCAATCAGCCCCAGCATTTT. This encodes CASSATGSGGNQPQHF. The chain combines TRBV18 with TRBJ1-5; 7 nucleotides match TRBD1. The CDR3 loop spans 16 amino acids. The germline gives CDR1 KGHSH, CDR2 LQKENI. The junction had 9 bases not matched to a gene; V was cut back by 5 bases and J by 2 bases.